Detailed here is one T cell receptor beta chain. The repertoire was sequenced with immunoSEQ multiplex PCR; TCRdb's copy has only in-frame clones and lacks some. Of roughly 60,000 clones listed, around 90% are singletons. This specimen comes from a study of blood T cell repertoires in COVID-19. As for the study in general: PBMCs, B-cell-depleted T cells, or T cells provided the cDNA or gDNA that made up the material.

Germline V gene lookup returns CDR1 SNHLY and CDR2 FYNNEI. The CDR3 runs to 14 residues. Germline trimming cut 6 bases from V and 10 bases from J; bases unmatched to any gene: 7. The chain employs TRBV2 and TRBJ1-6; TRBD1 matches at 9 bases. The sequenced sample was peripheral blood. The receptor was derived from a woman aged 80 or older with active COVID-19. The CDR3 is CASSQGDRASPLHF. The CDR3, as DNA: TGTGCCAGCAGCCAAGGGGACAGGGCCTCACCCCTCCACTTT.